This TCR beta chain was sequenced during a study of radiation and T cells in renal cell carcinoma. Study conclusions and caveats: No pretreatment tumor biopsies were available for baseline clonotypes. From baseline, blood top tumor clonotypes peaked at 2 weeks post-radiation.

The method was immunoSEQ multiplex PCR; TCRdb's version includes in-frame clones alone and lacks a portion of them. The sample includes roughly 78,000 clones, 82% of them seen just once. Per germline, CDR1 MGHDK and CDR2 SYGVNS. The CDR3 has 13 amino acids. The V end was cut by 4 bases, the J end by 8 bases, with 14 bases between. A note on this clone: What it binds is not known.

Time point denoted: blood 2 weeks post-SBRT. Treatment reported: 15 Gy SBRT to primary tumor, nephrectomy 4 weeks later. This receptor was taken from a man in his 60s with renal cell carcinoma. The sample was blood, taken from a patient whose treatment included radiotherapy and nephrectomy. This chain uses TRBV25-1 with TRBJ1-1; D remains ambiguous. The CDR3 DNA follows: TGTGCCAGCAGTGCCCTTCTTAAGGGAGAAGCTTTCTTT. Translating gives CASSALLKGEAFF. The variable domain in full, with the rest retrieved from reference TRBV25-1 and TRBJ1-1, is EADIYQTPRYLVIGTGKKITLECSQTMGHDKMYWYQQDPGMELHLIHYSYGVNSTEKGDLSSESTVSRIRTEHFPLTLESARPSHTSQYLCASSALLKGEAFFGQGTRLTVV.